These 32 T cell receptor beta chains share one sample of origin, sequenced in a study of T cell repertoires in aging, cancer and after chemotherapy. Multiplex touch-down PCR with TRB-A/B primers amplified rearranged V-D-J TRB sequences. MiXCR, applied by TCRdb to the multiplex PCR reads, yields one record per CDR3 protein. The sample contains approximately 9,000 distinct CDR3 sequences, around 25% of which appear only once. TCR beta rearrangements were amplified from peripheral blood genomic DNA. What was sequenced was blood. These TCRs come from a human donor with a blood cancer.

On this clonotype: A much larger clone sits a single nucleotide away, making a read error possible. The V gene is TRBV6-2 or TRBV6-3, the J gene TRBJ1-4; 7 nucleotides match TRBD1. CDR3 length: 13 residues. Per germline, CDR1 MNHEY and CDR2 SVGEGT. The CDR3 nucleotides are TGTGCTTCCAGGGGGACCGACAATGAAAAACTGTTTTTT. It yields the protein CASRGTDNEKLFF.

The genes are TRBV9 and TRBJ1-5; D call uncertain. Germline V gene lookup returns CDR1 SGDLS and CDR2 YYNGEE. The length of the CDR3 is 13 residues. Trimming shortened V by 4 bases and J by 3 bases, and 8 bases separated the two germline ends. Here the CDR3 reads CASSSSLNQPQHF. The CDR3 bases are TGTGCCAGCAGCTCGAGTCTCAATCAGCCCCAGCATTTT.

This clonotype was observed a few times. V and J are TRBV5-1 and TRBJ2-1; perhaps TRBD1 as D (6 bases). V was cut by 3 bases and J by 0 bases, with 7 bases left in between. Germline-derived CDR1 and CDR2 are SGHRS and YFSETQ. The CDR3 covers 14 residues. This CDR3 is CASSWDTSYNEQFF. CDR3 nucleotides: TGCGCCAGCAGCTGGGACACCTCCTACAATGAGCAGTTCTTC.

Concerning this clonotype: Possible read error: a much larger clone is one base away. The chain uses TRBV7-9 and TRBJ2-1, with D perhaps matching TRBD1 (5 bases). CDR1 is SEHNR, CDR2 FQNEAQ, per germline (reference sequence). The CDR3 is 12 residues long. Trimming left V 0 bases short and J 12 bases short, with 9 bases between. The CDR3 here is CASSLASTGQFF. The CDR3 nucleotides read TGTGCCAGCAGCTTAGCCTCAACAGGGCAGTTCTTC.

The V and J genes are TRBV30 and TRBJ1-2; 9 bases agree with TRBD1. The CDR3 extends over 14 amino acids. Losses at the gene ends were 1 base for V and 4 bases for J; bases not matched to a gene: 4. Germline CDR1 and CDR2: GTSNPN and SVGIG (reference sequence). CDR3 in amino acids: CAWSARTGAYGYTF. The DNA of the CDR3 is TGTGCCTGGAGTGCCAGGACAGGGGCCTATGGCTACACCTTC.

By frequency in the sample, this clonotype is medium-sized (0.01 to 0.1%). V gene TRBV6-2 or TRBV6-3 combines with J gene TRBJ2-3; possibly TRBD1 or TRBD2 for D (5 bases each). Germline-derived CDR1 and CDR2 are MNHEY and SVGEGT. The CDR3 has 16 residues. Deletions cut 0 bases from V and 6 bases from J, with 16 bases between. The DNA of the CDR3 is TGTGCCAGCAGTTACTCAGGGGAGTCCGGACCGGATACGCAGTATTTT. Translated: CASSYSGESGPDTQYF.

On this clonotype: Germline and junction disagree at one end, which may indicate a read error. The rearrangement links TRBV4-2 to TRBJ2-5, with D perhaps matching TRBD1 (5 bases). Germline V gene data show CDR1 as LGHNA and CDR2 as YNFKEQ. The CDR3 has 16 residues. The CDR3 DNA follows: TGCGCCAGCAGCCAAGATTTTAGGGGATTTCAAGAGACCCAGTACTTC. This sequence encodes CASSQDFRGFQETQYF.

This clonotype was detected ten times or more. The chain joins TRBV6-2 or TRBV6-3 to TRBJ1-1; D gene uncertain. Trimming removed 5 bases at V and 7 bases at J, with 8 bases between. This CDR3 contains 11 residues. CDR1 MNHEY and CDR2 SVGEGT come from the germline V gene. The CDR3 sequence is CASSQRVEAFF. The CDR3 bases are TGTGCCAGCAGTCAAAGGGTTGAAGCTTTCTTT.

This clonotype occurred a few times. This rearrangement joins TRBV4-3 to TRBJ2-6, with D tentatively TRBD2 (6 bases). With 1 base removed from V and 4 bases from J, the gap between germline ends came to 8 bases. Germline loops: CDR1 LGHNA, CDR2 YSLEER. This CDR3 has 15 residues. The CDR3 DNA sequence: TGCGCCAGCAGCCAAGGGAGGGACGGGGCCAACGTCCTGACTTTC. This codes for CASSQGRDGANVLTF.

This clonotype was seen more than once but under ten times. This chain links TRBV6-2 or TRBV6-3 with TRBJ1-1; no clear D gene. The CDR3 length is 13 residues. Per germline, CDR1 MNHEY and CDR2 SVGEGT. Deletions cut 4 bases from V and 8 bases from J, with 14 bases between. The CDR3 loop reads CASSSEVFSEAFF. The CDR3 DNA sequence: TGTGCCAGCAGTTCCGAGGTGTTCTCGGAAGCTTTCTTT.

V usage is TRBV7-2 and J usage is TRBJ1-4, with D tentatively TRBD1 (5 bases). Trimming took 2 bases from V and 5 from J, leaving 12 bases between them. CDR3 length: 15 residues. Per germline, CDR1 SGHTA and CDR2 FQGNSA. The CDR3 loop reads CASSLIAGRNEKLFF. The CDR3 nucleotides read TGTGCCAGCAGCTTAATAGCAGGGCGAAATGAAAAACTGTTTTTT.

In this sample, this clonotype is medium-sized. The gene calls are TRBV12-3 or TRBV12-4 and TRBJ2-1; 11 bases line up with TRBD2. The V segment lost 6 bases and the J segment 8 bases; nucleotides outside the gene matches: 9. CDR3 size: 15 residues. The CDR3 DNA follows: TGTGCCAGCAGCCAAACTAGCGGGAGATTCTATGAGCAGTTCTTC. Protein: CASSQTSGRFYEQFF.

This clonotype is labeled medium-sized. DNA for the CDR3: TGTGCCAGCAGCAGAGCGGGAGGAACAGATACGCAGTATTTT. This codes for CASSRAGGTDTQYF. This chain joins TRBV6-4 and TRBJ2-3; 9 bases are shared with TRBD2. CDR1 is MRHNA, CDR2 SNTAGT, per germline. Trimming cost V 6 bases and J 3 bases; bases outside gene matches: 4. The CDR3 has 14 residues.

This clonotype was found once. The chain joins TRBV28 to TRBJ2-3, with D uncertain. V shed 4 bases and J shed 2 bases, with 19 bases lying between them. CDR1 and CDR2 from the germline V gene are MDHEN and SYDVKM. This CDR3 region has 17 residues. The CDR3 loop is CASSYGLTDPSTDTQYF. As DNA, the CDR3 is TGTGCCAGCAGTTACGGCCTCACAGACCCATCCACAGATACGCAGTATTTT.

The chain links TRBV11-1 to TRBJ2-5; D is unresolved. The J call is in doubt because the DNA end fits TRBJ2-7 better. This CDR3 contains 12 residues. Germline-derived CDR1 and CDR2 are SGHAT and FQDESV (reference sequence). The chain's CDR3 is CASSLAGFEQYF. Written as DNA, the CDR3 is TGTGCCAGCAGCTTAGCAGGGTTCGAGCAGTACTTC.

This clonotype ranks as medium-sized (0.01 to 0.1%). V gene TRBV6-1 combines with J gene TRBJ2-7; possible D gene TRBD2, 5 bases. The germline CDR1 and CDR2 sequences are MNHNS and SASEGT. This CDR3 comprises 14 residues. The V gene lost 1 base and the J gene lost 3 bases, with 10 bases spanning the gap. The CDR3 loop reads CASSEDGLVYEQYF. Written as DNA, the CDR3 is TGTGCCAGCAGTGAAGACGGACTGGTCTACGAGCAGTACTTC.

CDR3 coding DNA: TGTGCCAGCAGTTTCCCGCCCCCCTACGAGCAGTACTTC. Translation gives CASSFPPPYEQYF. The chain employs TRBV12-3 or TRBV12-4 and TRBJ2-7; the D is unclear. V shed 3 bases and J shed 2 bases, with 8 bases lying between them. The CDR3 extends over 13 amino acids.

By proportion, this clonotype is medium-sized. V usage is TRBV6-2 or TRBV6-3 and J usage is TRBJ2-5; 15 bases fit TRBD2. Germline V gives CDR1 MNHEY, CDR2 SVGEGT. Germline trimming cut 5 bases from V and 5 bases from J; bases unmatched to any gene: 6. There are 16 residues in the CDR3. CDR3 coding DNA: TGTGCCAGCAGTGCCGGGACTAGCGGGGGGCCCGAGACCCAGTACTTC. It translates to CASSAGTSGGPETQYF.

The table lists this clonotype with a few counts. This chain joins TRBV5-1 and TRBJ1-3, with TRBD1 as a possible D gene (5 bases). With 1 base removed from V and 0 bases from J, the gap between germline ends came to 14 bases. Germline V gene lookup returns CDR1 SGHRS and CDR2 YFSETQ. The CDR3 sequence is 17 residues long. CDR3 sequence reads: CASSLSTGWTSGNTIYF. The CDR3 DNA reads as TGCGCCAGCAGCTTGTCTACAGGCTGGACCTCTGGAAACACCATATATTTT.

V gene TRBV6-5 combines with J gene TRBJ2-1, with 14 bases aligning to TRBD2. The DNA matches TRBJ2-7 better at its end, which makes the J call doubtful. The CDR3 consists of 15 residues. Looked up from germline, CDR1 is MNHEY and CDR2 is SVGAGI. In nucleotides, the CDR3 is TGTGCCAGCAGAAAAGGACTAGCGGGGGGTACCGAGCAGTACTTC. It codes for CASRKGLAGGTEQYF.

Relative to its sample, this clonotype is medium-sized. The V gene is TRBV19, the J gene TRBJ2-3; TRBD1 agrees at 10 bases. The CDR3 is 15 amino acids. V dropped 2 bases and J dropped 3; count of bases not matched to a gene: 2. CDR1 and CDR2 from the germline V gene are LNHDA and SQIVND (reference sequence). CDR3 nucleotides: TGTGCCAGTAGTATAATGGGACAGGGGACAGATACGCAGTATTTT. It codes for CASSIMGQGTDTQYF.

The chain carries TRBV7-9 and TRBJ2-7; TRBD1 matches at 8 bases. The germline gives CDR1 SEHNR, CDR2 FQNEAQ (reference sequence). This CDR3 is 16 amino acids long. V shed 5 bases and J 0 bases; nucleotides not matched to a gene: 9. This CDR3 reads CASSARQGTSSYEQYF. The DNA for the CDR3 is TGTGCCAGCAGCGCTAGACAGGGGACGAGCTCCTACGAGCAGTACTTC.

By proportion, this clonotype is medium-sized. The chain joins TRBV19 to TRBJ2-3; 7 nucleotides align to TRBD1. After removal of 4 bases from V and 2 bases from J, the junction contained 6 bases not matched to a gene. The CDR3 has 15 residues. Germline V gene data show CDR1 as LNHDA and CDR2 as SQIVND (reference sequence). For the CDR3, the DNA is TGTGCCAGTAGTAAAACCGGGACAGACACAGATACGCAGTATTTT. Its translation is CASSKTGTDTDTQYF.

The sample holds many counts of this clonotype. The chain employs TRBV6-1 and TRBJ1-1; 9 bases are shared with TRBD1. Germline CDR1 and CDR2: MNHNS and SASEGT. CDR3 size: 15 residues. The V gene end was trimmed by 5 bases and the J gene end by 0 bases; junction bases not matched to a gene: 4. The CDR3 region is CASSLQGAMNTEAFF. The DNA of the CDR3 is TGTGCCAGCAGTCTACAGGGGGCGATGAACACTGAAGCTTTCTTT.

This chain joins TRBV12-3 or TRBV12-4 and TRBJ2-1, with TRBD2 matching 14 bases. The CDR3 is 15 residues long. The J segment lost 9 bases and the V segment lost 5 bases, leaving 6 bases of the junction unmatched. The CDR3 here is CASSAGLAGGIEQFF. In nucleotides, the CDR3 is TGTGCCAGCAGTGCAGGACTAGCGGGGGGTATTGAGCAGTTCTTC.

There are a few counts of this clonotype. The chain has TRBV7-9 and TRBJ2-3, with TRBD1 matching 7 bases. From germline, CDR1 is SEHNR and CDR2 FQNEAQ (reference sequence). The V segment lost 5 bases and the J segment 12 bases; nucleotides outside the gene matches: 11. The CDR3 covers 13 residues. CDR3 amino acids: CASSPTGQREQYF. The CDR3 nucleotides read TGTGCCAGCAGCCCGACGGGACAGCGCGAACAGTATTTT. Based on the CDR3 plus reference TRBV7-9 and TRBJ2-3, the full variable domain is DTGVSQNPRHKITKRGQNVTFRCDPISEHNRLYWYRQTLGQGPEFLTYFQNEAQLEKSRLLSDRFSAERPKGSFSTLEIQRTEQGDSAMYLCASSPTGQREQYFGPGTRLTVL.

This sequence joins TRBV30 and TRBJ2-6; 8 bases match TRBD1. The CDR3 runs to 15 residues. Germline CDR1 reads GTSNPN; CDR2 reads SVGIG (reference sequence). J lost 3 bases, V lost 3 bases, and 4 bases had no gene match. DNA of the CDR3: TGTGCCTGGAGGCCCGGGACAGGTGGGGCCAACGTCCTGACTTTC. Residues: CAWRPGTGGANVLTF.

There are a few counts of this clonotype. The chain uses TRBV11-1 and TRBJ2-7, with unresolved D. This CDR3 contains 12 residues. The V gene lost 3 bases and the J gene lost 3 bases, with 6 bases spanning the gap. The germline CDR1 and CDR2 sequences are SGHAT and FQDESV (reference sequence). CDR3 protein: CASSFVNYEQYF. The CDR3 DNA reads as TGTGCCAGCAGCTTCGTCAACTACGAGCAGTACTTC.

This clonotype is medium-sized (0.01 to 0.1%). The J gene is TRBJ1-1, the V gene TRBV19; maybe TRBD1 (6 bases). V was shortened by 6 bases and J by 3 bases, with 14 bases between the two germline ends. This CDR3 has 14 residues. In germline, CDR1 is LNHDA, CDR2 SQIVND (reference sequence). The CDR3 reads CASREQGRDTEAFF. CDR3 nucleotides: TGTGCCAGTAGGGAGCAGGGGCGGGACACTGAAGCTTTCTTT.

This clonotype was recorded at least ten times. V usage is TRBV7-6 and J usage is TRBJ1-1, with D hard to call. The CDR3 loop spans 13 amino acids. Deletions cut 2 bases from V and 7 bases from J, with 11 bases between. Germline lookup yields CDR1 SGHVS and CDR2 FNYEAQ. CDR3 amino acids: CASSLRGPDEAFF. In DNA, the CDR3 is TGTGCCAGCAGCTTACGCGGCCCTGATGAAGCTTTCTTT.

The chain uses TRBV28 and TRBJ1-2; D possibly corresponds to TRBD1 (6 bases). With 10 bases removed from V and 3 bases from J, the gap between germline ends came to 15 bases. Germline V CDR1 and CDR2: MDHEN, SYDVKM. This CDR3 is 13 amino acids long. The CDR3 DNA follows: TGTGCCACGGTCGTGGGGGGCGACTATGGCTACACCTTC. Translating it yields CATVVGGDYGYTF.

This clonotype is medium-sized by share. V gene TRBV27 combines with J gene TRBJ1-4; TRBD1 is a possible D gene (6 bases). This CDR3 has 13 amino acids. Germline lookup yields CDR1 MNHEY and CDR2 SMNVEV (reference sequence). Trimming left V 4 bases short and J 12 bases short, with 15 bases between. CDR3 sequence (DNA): TGTGCCAGCAGTTCGACAGGACCGGTTGAACTGTTTTTT. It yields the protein CASSSTGPVELFF.